This entry concerns a single T cell receptor (beta chain). This entry is derived from a study of shared T cell receptors in the human thymus. Germline loops: CDR1 LNHNV, CDR2 YYDKDF (reference sequence). The CDR3 is 19 amino acids. Losses at the gene ends were 0 bases for V and 2 bases for J; bases not matched to a gene: 9. The table came from immunoSEQ multiplex PCR; TCRdb's copy has only in-frame clones and leaves some out. The data hold hundreds of thousands of clones, with around nine tenths observed a single time. The same sample was also studied in work on human thymus T cells. Turning to that study: The donor group consisted of healthy Finnish infants who were having corrective surgery for congenital heart defects. Resections were taken during corrective heart surgery, and the thymus tissue came from these. Thymic and blood repertoires showed apparently biased V and J gene usage. As related research reported, thymic repertoires overlapped highly among unrelated individuals.

Sequencing was carried out using thymocytes. The chain carries TRBV15 and TRBJ2-3; 12 bases map to TRBD2. This TCR was recovered from a boy under two years old with a congenital heart defect. As DNA, the CDR3 is TGTGCCACCAGCAGAGATTTAGGACTAGCGGGGATGATCACAGATACGCAGTATTTT. As protein: CATSRDLGLAGMITDTQYF.